These T cell receptor beta chains were read from a single sample in a study of T cells in Graves' hyperthyroidism and ophthalmopathy. Each CDR3 protein gets one entry after TCRdb re-called the multiplex PCR reads with MiXCR. Of hundreds of thousands of distinct CDR3 sequences detected, around 21% appear once; the ten largest clones hold approximately 30%. Sample: blood. The receptors come from a man aged 30 to 39 with Graves' ophthalmopathy. The CDR3 runs from the conserved cysteine through the conserved F or W. Each record gives: clone size, V gene, J gene, CDR3 protein. Clone size appears in some rows only: once, few, many, or a class for an expanded clone.

.,TRBV24-1,TRBJ2-3,CATSDPGGLVTDTQYF
many,TRBV12-3/TRBV12-4,TRBJ2-3,CASRLGLAGGSTQYF
many,TRBV20-1,TRBJ2-7,CSARDSGLVLEQYF
.,TRBV2,TRBJ2-3,CASSEGFRGLSGDTQYF
few,TRBV27,TRBJ2-7,CASRLSGPYFHEQYF
.,TRBV11-2,TRBJ2-3,CASSSSFEADTQYF
many,TRBV6-1,TRBJ2-7,CASRLREGLYEQYF
many,TRBV7-2,TRBJ2-3,CASSSRATDTQYF
.,TRBV5-1,TRBJ2-3,CAGSLAGVAYTDTQYF
many,TRBV20-1,TRBJ1-5,CSAHSSNQPQHF
many,TRBV5-1,TRBJ1-4,CASSLASGTNEKLFF
.,TRBV6-1,.,CASSPPGQGYEQFF
few,TRBV6-5,TRBJ1-1,CASSYMNTEAFF
.,TRBV28,TRBJ2-5,CASSEGTQETQYF
.,TRBV11-3,TRBJ2-1,CASSLGWDREGSYNEQFF
many,TRBV11-2,TRBJ2-2,CASSLVRGNTGELFF
.,TRBV7-2,TRBJ2-5,CASSFFGTETQYF